This T cell receptor beta chain is drawn from a study of cytomegalovirus exposure and HLA in healthy donors. On the study more broadly: The Caucasian-associated ancestry cluster contained 81% of the 300 to 450 genotyped donors.

60 Vbeta and 13 Jbeta primers were used in PCR. Clones were read by immunoSEQ multiplex PCR, and TCRdb kept only the in-frame ones, dropping some. The table has around 140,000 clones, 75% to 80% seen once; the top ten hold around 3.6%. The length of the CDR3 is 15 residues. CDR1 and CDR2 (germline): MGHRA, YSYEKL. Trimming stripped 6 bases from V and 8 bases from J, with 17 bases between. General study points: It was only CMV serostatus that was available as immune exposure information. Some highly shared sequence variants likely arose as a pipeline artifact. Earlier analysis looked at TCR beta V segments, and most were productive about 87% or about 30% of the time.

The table lists this clone with a count of one. Its antigen is undetermined. This receptor was obtained from a male donor in good health and CMV-seronegative. The sample consisted of PBMCs. The chain recombines TRBV4-1 with TRBJ1-6; the D gene is possibly TRBD1 (5 bases). The chain's CDR3 is CASRSGGTFYSPLHF. The CDR3 nucleotides read TGCGCCAGCAGGTCTGGAGGGACCTTCTATTCACCCCTCCACTTT.